Reported below is one T cell receptor beta chain. No antigen is known for it. Base qualities were left out, and no much larger clone turns up one base away. The record originates from a study of blood T cell repertoires in COVID-19 (dated by TCRdb to 2020 to 2021). With respect to the entire study: Samples from collaborators originated in the United States, Italy and Spain and spanned both the acute and convalescent phases of COVID-19. Where available, HLA class I and class II types were taken from metadata supplied by the sample provider and were not determined by assay-based typing. Samples were obtained from the ongoing ImmuneRACE study (first 160 participants) and from over 1,000 subjects provided by 6 global collaborators. A freely available public database, intended as a resource for researchers studying the immune response to SARS-CoV-2, is where the repertoires were released. Subjects who had been exposed to COVID-19, were actively infected with it, or had recovered from it provided the deeply sampled blood TCRbeta repertoires that made up the dataset. The prospective study material was composed of cDNA or gDNA derived from T cells, B-cell-depleted T cells, or PBMCs. A de-identified subject ID, COVID-19 status, age in years and sex were almost always included in the sample metadata.

The collaborating institutions used their own protocols to collect whole blood in K2EDTA tubes. For TCRbeta analysis, collaborators shipped samples as frozen whole blood, isolated PBMCs, or DNA extracted from either of those sample types. TCRbeta CDR3 regions were amplified from genomic DNA using the immunoSEQ Assay, a bias-controlled multiplex PCR. Per the authors' processing: Nucleated cell counts per sample were estimated from amplification of reference gene primers within the assay. To quantify the absolute abundance of each unique TCRbeta CDR3 rearrangement, sequence reads were collapsed and filtered. For each sample, productive Simpson clonality was calculated by taking the square root of Simpson's diversity index across productive rearrangements. Not all clones reach the TCRdb copy of this immuneACCESS table, which keeps in-frame sequences only. Checked studies attribute under half of the gap to unresolved V genes and leave the rest unexplained. V, J and clone size reflect that table, while D and trimming were determined from the DNA. This sample comprises over 130,000 clones, about 87% of them detected only once. Less than 6.5% of the sample is held by the ten biggest clonotypes.

The research as a whole found: Clinical and demographic metadata were provided uncurated, with the amount varying by source and participant.

There are 16 amino acids in the CDR3, from cysteine to phenylalanine inclusive. Only the CDR3 part of the read is kept: 48 bases, read in frame from the first base. V is trimmed back by 9 bases and J by 4 bases, and the junction contains 11 bases that no gene match accounts for. According to the germline V gene (reference sequence), CDR1 reads MNHNY and CDR2 reads SVGAGI. The source is a human donor in a cohort sampled during active COVID-19. The specimen was peripheral blood. In this chain, TRBV6-6 is recombined with TRBJ2-2, and 10 junction bases match TRBD1. The nucleotide sequence reads TGTGCCAGTGGGCCGGGACAGGGGACGCGCACCGGGGAGCTGTTTTTT. Its product reads: CASGPGQGTRTGELFF.